The present TCR beta chain was sequenced within a study of blood T cell repertoires in COVID-19. The protocol was immunoSEQ multiplex PCR, while the TCRdb copy is restricted to in-frame clones and leaves out a portion. The repertoire holds tens of thousands of clones, around 65% seen once, with about 8.8% in the top ten. The CDR3 is 16 residues long. V gave up 5 bases and J gave up 0 bases; unmatched junction bases: 4. Looked up from germline, CDR1 is KGHSH and CDR2 is LQKENI. This clonotype originated in a woman aged 70 to 79 with acute or convalescent COVID-19. Material: peripheral blood. The V call is TRBV18, the J call TRBJ2-2; 9 nucleotides agree with TRBD2. The CDR3 bases are TGTGCCAGCTCAGAATCTAGCGGGACGAACACCGGGGAGCTGTTTTTT. Encoded protein: CASSESSGTNTGELFF.